The 26 T cell receptor beta chains listed next were all sequenced from one sample in a study of cytomegalovirus exposure and HLA in healthy donors. This PCR relied on a set of 60 Vbeta primers and 13 Jbeta primers. Libraries were prepared by immunoSEQ multiplex PCR; TCRdb keeps only in-frame clonotypes and omits some of them. This sample has approximately 85,000 clones, with about four fifths found just once. The sequencing sample was made of PBMCs. The origin of the receptors is a young man in good health and CMV-seronegative.

The V call is TRBV5-1, the J call TRBJ1-2; D is undetermined. Germline assignment: CDR1 SGHRS and CDR2 YFSETQ. The CDR3 totals 15 residues. Trimming removed 0 bases at V and 10 bases at J, with 19 bases between. The CDR3 sequence is CASSLAGGPVWDYTF. The CDR3 bases are TGCGCCAGCAGCTTGGCTGGAGGACCGGTTTGGGACTACACCTTC. Combining the CDR3 with reference TRBV5-1 and TRBJ1-2 gives the whole variable domain KAGVTQTPRYLIKTRGQQVTLSCSPISGHRSVSWYQQTPGQGLQFLFEYFSETQRNKGNFPGRFSGRQFSNSRSEMNVSTLELGDSALYLCASSLAGGPVWDYTFGSGTRLTVV.

This sequence joins TRBV10-1 and TRBJ2-7, with TRBD2 matching over 12 bases. The germline V gene encodes CDR1 WNHNN and CDR2 SYGVQD (reference sequence). This CDR3 comprises 20 residues. J was trimmed by 3 bases and V by 6 bases; bases with no gene match: 21. The CDR3: CASSVILPGLAGRKCYEQYF. CDR3 coding DNA: TGCGCCAGCAGCGTAATACTACCGGGACTAGCGGGTAGGAAGTGCTACGAGCAGTACTTC.

This clone has a handful of counts. This chain links TRBV7-2 with TRBJ1-5; TRBD1 matches 9 bases. Germline V gene sequence: CDR1 SGHTA, CDR2 FQGNSA. The CDR3 contains 14 residues. With 5 bases clipped from V and 4 bases from J, the junction kept 3 bases outside the gene matches. CDR3 amino acids: CASSPTGGNQPQHF. DNA of the CDR3: TGTGCCAGCAGCCCGACAGGGGGGAATCAGCCCCAGCATTTT. Complete variable domain (other parts from reference TRBV7-2 and TRBJ1-5): GAGVSQSPSNKVTEKGKDVELRCDPISGHTALYWYRQSLGQGLEFLIYFQGNSAPDKSGLPSDRFSAERTGGSVSTLTIQRTQQEDSAVYLCASSPTGGNQPQHFGDGTRLSIL.

This sequence joins TRBV28 and TRBJ1-5; D gene unclear. The V end was cut by 7 bases, the J end by 5 bases, with 15 bases between. The germline gives CDR1 MDHEN, CDR2 SYDVKM. CDR3 length: 14 amino acids. As DNA, the CDR3 is TGTGCCAGCACTTCGGGTATTGGAGATCAGCCCCAGCATTTT. Encoded protein: CASTSGIGDQPQHF.

The V gene is TRBV18, the J gene TRBJ2-1, with 7 positions matching TRBD2. The length of the CDR3 is 17 residues. V dropped 0 bases and J dropped 6; count of bases not matched to a gene: 11. In germline, CDR1 is KGHSH, CDR2 LQKENI. The CDR3 sequence: CASSPPPSGGGGNEQFF. CDR3 nucleotide sequence: TGTGCCAGCTCACCACCTCCCTCGGGCGGCGGGGGCAATGAGCAGTTCTTC. Full variable domain (rest looked up from reference TRBV18 and TRBJ2-1): NAGVMQNPRHLVRRRGQEARLRCSPMKGHSHVYWYRQLPEEGLKFMVYLQKENIIDESGMPKERFSAEFPKEGPSILRIQQVVRGDSAAYFCASSPPPSGGGGNEQFFGPGTRLTVL.

This chain links TRBV11-2 with TRBJ2-5; D unresolved. V was shortened by 4 bases and J by 7 bases, with 13 bases between the two germline ends. The germline gives CDR1 SGHAT, CDR2 FQNNGV. The CDR3 has 13 residues. This CDR3 reads CASSSIEQRTQYF. The CDR3 DNA reads as TGTGCCAGCAGCTCGATCGAGCAAAGGACCCAGTACTTC.

This rearrangement joins TRBV10-2 to TRBJ2-3, with D possibly TRBD1 on 5 matching bases. V lost 6 bases, J lost 3 bases, and 16 bases lay in between. CDR1 is WSHSY, CDR2 SAAADI, per germline. The CDR3 spans 15 residues. CDR3 bases: TGCGCCAGCAGAGAGGTAATCCAGGGAACAGATACGCAGTATTTT. It yields the protein CASREVIQGTDTQYF.

The chain employs TRBV6-4 and TRBJ2-3, with 11 bases aligning to TRBD1. There are 15 residues in the CDR3. CDR1 is MRHNA, CDR2 SNTAGT, per germline. Unmatched junction bases numbered 6, after V lost 6 bases and J lost 4 bases. The CDR3 region has the DNA TGTGCCAGCAGCCCCCGGACAGGGGGCGCAGATACGCAGTATTTT. It yields the protein CASSPRTGGADTQYF.

The chain carries TRBV30 and TRBJ1-5; unclear D gene. CDR3 length: 15 amino acids. CDR1 GTSNPN and CDR2 SVGIG come from the germline V gene (reference sequence). V lost 5 bases and J lost 1, with 15 bases in between. DNA for the CDR3: TGTGCCTGGTCCCCTAGCGCGAGGAGCAATCAGCCCCAGCATTTT. It is translated as CAWSPSARSNQPQHF.

V gene TRBV6-1 combines with J gene TRBJ2-3; 7 bases map to TRBD2. Per germline, CDR1 MNHNS and CDR2 SASEGT. This CDR3 is built from 14 residues. J lost 2 bases, V lost 7 bases, and 6 bases had no gene match. The CDR3 here is CASTHGTNTDTQYF. As DNA, the CDR3 is TGTGCCAGCACCCACGGGACTAACACAGATACGCAGTATTTT.

V and J are TRBV19 and TRBJ1-4; 7 positions agree with TRBD1. There are 13 residues in the CDR3. Germline loops: CDR1 LNHDA, CDR2 SQIVND (reference sequence). Germline trimming cut 3 bases from V and 10 bases from J; bases unmatched to any gene: 5. CDR3 in amino acids: CASSIQGVRKLFF. In DNA form, the CDR3 reads TGTGCCAGTAGTATCCAGGGGGTCAGAAAACTGTTTTTT.

This clone was seen just once. The chain uses TRBV27 and TRBJ2-5; 7 bases fit TRBD1. Trimming took 4 bases from V and 1 from J; bases not matched to a gene: 6. Germline V lookup: CDR1 MNHEY, CDR2 SMNVEV (reference sequence). This CDR3 has 15 amino acids. For the CDR3, the DNA is TGTGCCAGCAGTTCTTGGGGACAGCTCCAAGAGACCCAGTACTTC. This encodes CASSSWGQLQETQYF.

CDR3 DNA sequence: TGTGCCAGCAGCTTTGACGCACTAGCGGGAAGTGAGCAGTTCTTC. This translates into CASSFDALAGSEQFF. The chain has TRBV7-9 and TRBJ2-1; 10 nucleotides match TRBD2. Germline V gene sequence: CDR1 SEHNR, CDR2 FQNEAQ (reference sequence). The CDR3 consists of 15 residues. V lost 3 bases to trimming and J lost 9 bases; unmatched junction nucleotides: 8.

The gene calls are TRBV7-9 and TRBJ1-2, with TRBD1 matching 10 bases. The CDR3 totals 15 residues. With 4 bases clipped from V and 7 bases from J, the junction kept 9 bases outside the gene matches. The germline V gene has CDR1 SEHNR and CDR2 FQNEAQ (reference sequence). CDR3 sequence reads: CASSSDRGRLSGYTF. The CDR3 DNA reads TGTGCCAGCAGCTCCGACAGGGGGCGGTTGAGTGGCTACACCTTC.

This rearrangement joins TRBV5-4 to TRBJ1-5; D is possibly TRBD1 (5 bases). Germline V gene sequence: CDR1 SGHNT, CDR2 YYREEE (reference sequence). Trimming left V 2 bases short and J 5 bases short, with 8 bases between. This CDR3 region has 13 residues. This CDR3 is CASSFGADQPQHF. CDR3 coding DNA: TGTGCCAGCAGCTTTGGGGCCGATCAGCCCCAGCATTTT.

V usage is TRBV7-2 and J usage is TRBJ2-6, with D unresolved. Germline V CDR1 and CDR2: SGHTA, FQGNSA. This CDR3 comprises 15 residues. Trimming took off 1 base at V and 2 bases at J, with 6 bases between the two ends. DNA of the CDR3: TGTGCCAGCAGCTTAGTGCAGACTGGGGCCAACGTCCTGACTTTC. Protein: CASSLVQTGANVLTF.

The CDR3 nucleotides read TGTGCCAGCAGTAAAACGCGGACAGGAGAAGATACGCAGTATTTT. Amino acid sequence: CASSKTRTGEDTQYF. The chain carries TRBV25-1 and TRBJ2-3; TRBD1 agrees at 7 bases. V shed 5 bases, J shed 5 bases, and the junction held 10 bases outside the gene matches. The V gene's germline CDR1 is MGHDK and CDR2 SYGVNS. The CDR3 is 15 residues long.

This chain uses TRBV10-1 with TRBJ2-2; D call uncertain. The CDR3 is 13 amino acids. Deletions cut 5 bases from V and 4 bases from J, with 8 bases between. Germline assignment: CDR1 WNHNN and CDR2 SYGVQD (reference sequence). This CDR3 reads CASSRRTTGELFF. CDR3 nucleotide sequence: TGCGCCAGCAGTCGTAGAACCACCGGGGAGCTGTTTTTT.

The V call is TRBV9, the J call TRBJ2-7; possibly TRBD1 for D (5 bases). This CDR3 region has 14 residues. The germline V and J ends were trimmed by 4 bases and 1 base, with 12 bases remaining between them. Per germline, CDR1 SGDLS and CDR2 YYNGEE. CDR3 residues: CASSPRTFSYEQYF. In nucleotides, the CDR3 is TGTGCCAGCAGCCCCCGGACATTTTCCTACGAGCAGTACTTC.

The chain is built from TRBV30 and TRBJ1-4; D is undetermined. Germline CDR1 is GTSNPN and CDR2 is SVGIG (reference sequence). With 3 bases removed from V and 4 bases from J, the gap between germline ends came to 9 bases. The CDR3 consists of 13 residues. This CDR3 reads CAWSKQHNEKLFF. CDR3 bases: TGTGCCTGGAGCAAACAGCATAATGAAAAACTGTTTTTT.

This clone was seen just once. The V call is TRBV29-1, the J call TRBJ2-3, with 8 bases fitting TRBD1. The CDR3 contains 15 residues. The V gene end was trimmed by 4 bases and the J gene end by 6 bases; junction bases not matched to a gene: 12. Germline-derived CDR1 and CDR2 are SQVTM and ANQGSEA. CDR3 nucleotides: TGCAGCGTTGGGGGCAGGGGGCGGAAAGACGATACGCAGTATTTT. This codes for CSVGGRGRKDDTQYF.

The chain has TRBV5-1 and TRBJ1-2, with D possibly matching TRBD1 (5 bases). CDR3 size: 13 residues. The V end lost 0 bases, the J end lost 2 bases, and 5 bases lay between the germline ends. Germline CDR1 and CDR2: SGHRS and YFSETQ. For the CDR3, the DNA is TGCGCCAGCAGCTTGGAGGGGAACTATGGCTACACCTTC. It translates to CASSLEGNYGYTF.

V gene TRBV5-5 combines with J gene TRBJ2-7; D is possibly TRBD2 (5 bases). Deletions cut 4 bases from V and 0 bases from J, with 11 bases between. CDR3 length equals 14 residues. Germline V gene sequence: CDR1 SGHKS, CDR2 YYEKEE (reference sequence). The CDR3 coding sequence is TGTGCCAGCAGCCCCCGAGGGTACTCCTACGAGCAGTACTTC. Amino acid sequence: CASSPRGYSYEQYF. The whole variable domain, filled in from reference TRBV5-5 and TRBJ2-7, reads DAGVTQSPTHLIKTRGQQVTLRCSPISGHKSVSWYQQVLGQGPQFIFQYYEKEERGRGNFPDRFSARQFPNYSSELNVNALLLGDSALYLCASSPRGYSYEQYFGPGTRLTVT.

To note about this clone: The sample carries other DNA sequences with the same CDR3. The V gene is TRBV9, the J gene TRBJ2-3; 11 nucleotides line up with TRBD2. CDR3 length: 18 amino acids. V lost 5 bases, J lost 1 base, and 12 bases stayed unmatched. Germline CDR1 is SGDLS and CDR2 is YYNGEE. In DNA, the CDR3 is TGTGCCAGCAGTGAGGGGACTAGCGGCGCCACTCGCACAGATACGCAGTATTTT. Its translation is CASSEGTSGATRTDTQYF.

This clone was counted between two and nine times. The chain links TRBV7-2 to TRBJ2-7; the match to TRBD1 covers 7 bases. The CDR3 totals 14 residues. In germline, CDR1 is SGHTA, CDR2 FQGNSA. Trimming removed 5 bases from V and 4 bases from J; junction bases left unmatched: 8. The CDR3 loop is CASSPYRGSYEQYF. The CDR3 DNA reads as TGTGCCAGCAGCCCCTACAGGGGTAGTTACGAGCAGTACTTC. Using reference TRBV7-2 and TRBJ2-7 for the parts outside the CDR3, the full variable domain is GAGVSQSPSNKVTEKGKDVELRCDPISGHTALYWYRQSLGQGLEFLIYFQGNSAPDKSGLPSDRFSAERTGGSVSTLTIQRTQQEDSAVYLCASSPYRGSYEQYFGPGTRLTVT.

The chain is built from TRBV6-1 and TRBJ1-5, with TRBD1 as a possible D gene (6 bases). CDR1 is MNHNS and CDR2 is SASEGT in the germline V gene. This CDR3 comprises 18 residues. The V end was cut by 3 bases, the J end by 0 bases, with 18 bases between. This CDR3 is CASSDTWAGEFSNQPQHF. The CDR3 DNA follows: TGTGCCAGCAGTGATACGTGGGCAGGGGAGTTTAGCAATCAGCCCCAGCATTTT.